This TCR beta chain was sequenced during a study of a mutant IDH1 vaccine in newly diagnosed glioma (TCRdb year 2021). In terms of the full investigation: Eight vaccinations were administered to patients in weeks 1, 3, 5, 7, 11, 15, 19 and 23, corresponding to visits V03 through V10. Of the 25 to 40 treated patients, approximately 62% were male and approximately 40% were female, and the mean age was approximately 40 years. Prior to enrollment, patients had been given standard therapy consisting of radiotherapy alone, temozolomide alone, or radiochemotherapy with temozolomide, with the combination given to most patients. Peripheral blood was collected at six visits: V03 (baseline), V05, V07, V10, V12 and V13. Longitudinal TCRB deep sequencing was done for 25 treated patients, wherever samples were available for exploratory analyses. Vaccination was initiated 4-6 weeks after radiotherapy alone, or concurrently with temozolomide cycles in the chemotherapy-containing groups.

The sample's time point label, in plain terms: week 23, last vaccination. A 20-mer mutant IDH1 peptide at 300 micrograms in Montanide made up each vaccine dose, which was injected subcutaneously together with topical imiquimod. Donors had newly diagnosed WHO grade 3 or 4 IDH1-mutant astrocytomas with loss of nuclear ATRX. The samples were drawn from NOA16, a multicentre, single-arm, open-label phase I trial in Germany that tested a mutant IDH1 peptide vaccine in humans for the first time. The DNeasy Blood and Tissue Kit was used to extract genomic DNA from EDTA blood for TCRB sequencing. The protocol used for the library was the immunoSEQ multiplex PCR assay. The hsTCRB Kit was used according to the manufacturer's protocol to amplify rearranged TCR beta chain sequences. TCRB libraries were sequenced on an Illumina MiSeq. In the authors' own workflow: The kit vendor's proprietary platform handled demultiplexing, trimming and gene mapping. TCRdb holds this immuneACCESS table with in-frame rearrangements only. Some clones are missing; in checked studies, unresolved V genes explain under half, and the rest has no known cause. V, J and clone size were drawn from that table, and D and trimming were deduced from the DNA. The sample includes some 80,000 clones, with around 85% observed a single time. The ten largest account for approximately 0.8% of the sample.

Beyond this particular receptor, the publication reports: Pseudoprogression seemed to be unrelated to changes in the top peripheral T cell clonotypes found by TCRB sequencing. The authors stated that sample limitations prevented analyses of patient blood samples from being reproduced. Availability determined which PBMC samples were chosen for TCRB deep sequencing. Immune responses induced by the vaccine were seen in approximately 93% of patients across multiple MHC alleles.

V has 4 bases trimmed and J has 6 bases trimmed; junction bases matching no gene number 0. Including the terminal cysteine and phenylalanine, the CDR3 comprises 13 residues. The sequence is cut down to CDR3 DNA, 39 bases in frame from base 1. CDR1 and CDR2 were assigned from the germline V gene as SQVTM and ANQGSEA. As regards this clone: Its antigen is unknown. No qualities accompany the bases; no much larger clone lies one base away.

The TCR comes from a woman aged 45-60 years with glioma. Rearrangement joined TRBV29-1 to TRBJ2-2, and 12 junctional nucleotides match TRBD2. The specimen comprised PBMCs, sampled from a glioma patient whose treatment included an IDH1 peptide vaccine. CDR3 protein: CSVGLAGAGELFF. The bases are TGCAGCGTTGGACTAGCGGGAGCCGGGGAGCTGTTTTTT.